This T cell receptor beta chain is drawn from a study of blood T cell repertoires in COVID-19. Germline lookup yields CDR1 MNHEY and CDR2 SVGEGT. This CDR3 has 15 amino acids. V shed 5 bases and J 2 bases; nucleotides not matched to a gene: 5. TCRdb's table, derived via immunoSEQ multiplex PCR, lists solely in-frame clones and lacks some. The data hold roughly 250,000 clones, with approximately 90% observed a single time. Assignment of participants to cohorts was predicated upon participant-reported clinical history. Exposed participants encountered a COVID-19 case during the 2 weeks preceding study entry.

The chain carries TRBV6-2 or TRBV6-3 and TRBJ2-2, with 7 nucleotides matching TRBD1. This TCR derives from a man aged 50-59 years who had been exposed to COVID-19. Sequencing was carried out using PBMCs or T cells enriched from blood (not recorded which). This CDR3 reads CASSKWDRNTGELFF. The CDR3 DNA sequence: TGTGCCAGCAGTAAATGGGACAGAAACACCGGGGAGCTGTTTTTT.